The following is a T cell receptor (beta chain) sequence with its context. Germline V gene sequence: CDR1 MNHEY, CDR2 SMNVEV (reference sequence). The CDR3 runs to 13 residues. V was cut by 5 bases and J by 9 bases, with 14 bases left in between. Within 2 weeks of study entry, exposed participants had contacted a PCR-confirmed or clinician-diagnosed COVID-19 case. Method: immunoSEQ multiplex PCR; TCRdb's copy keeps in-frame clones and lacks some. The sample lists about 200,000 clones, roughly 89% seen once, with around 2.9% in the top ten. This record comes from a study of blood T cell repertoires in COVID-19. For the study at large: Spain, Italy and the United States supplied samples that represented acute and convalescent COVID-19. The cDNA or gDNA used as material had been derived from T cells, B-cell-depleted T cells, or PBMCs.

What was sequenced was PBMCs or T cells enriched from blood (not recorded which). The J gene is TRBJ1-5, the V gene TRBV27, with a tentative D call TRBD1 (5 bases). The sequence was obtained from a woman under 40 who had been exposed to COVID-19. CDR3 DNA: TGTGCCAGCAGTCGGACCGGGGGGGGGCCCCAGCATTTT. This sequence encodes CASSRTGGGPQHF.